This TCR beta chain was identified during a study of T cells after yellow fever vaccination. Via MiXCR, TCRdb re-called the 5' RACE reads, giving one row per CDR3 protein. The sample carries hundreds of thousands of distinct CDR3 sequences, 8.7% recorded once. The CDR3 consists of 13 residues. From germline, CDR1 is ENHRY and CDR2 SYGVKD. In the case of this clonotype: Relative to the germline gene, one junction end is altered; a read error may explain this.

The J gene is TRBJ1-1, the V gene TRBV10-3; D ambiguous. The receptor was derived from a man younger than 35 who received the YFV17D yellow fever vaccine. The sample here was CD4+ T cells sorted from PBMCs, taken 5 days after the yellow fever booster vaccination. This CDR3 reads CATSESRDTEAFF. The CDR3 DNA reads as TGTGCCACCAGTGAGTCCCGGGACACTGAAGCTTTCTTT.